This passage covers 13 T cell receptor beta chains from one sample sequenced in a study of blood T cell repertoires in COVID-19. TCRdb's copy holds only in-frame clones and misses some; the assay was immunoSEQ multiplex PCR. This table has 250,000 or so clones, 65% to 85% appearing once. Sequencing used PBMCs or T cells enriched from blood (not recorded which). The receptors shown here come from a man in his forties or fifties who had recovered from COVID-19.

The CDR3 DNA reads as TGTGCCAGCAGCCCCGACAGTAAAGGCTACACCTTC. Its protein product is CASSPDSKGYTF. This chain joins TRBV7-2 and TRBJ1-2, with a possible D match to TRBD1 (5 bases). The CDR3 runs 12 residues. CDR1 is SGHTA and CDR2 is FQGNSA in the germline V gene. The germline V and J ends were trimmed by 5 bases and 8 bases, with 12 bases remaining between them.

The chain carries TRBV11-2 and TRBJ2-3; 7 nucleotides align to TRBD2. Germline V gene data show CDR1 as SGHAT and CDR2 as FQNNGV. The V and J ends lost 5 bases and 3 bases, in that order; junction bases with no gene match: 5. The CDR3 spans 14 residues. DNA for the CDR3: TGTGCCAGCAGCCCAGCGGGGCGGACAGATACGCAGTATTTT. Residues: CASSPAGRTDTQYF.

This chain links TRBV4-2 with TRBJ2-7; 11 bases map to TRBD1. The CDR3 consists of 15 residues. Germline V gene data show CDR1 as LGHNA and CDR2 as YNFKEQ. J lost 5 bases, V lost 4 bases, and 7 bases had no gene match. The CDR3 sequence is CASSRTGQGVNEQYF. The CDR3 DNA is TGTGCCAGCAGCCGTACGGGACAGGGGGTGAACGAGCAGTACTTC.

This clone was seen just once. As the CDR3 is not closed by the conserved phenylalanine or tryptophan, this likely results from a read error. The limits of the CDR3 on the DNA are not certain, so only TCRdb's listed CDR3 is given. CDR3 region: CASSRGGQP. V usage is TRBV21-1 and J usage is TRBJ2-7; the D segment call TRBD2 is taken from the table without a DNA check. TRBV21-1 is given as a pseudogene. The CDR3 is 9 residues long, ends included.

The chain links TRBV28 to TRBJ1-1, with 7 bases fitting TRBD1. The CDR3 contains 15 residues. The V segment lost 4 bases and the J segment 4 bases; nucleotides outside the gene matches: 9. The V gene's germline CDR1 is MDHEN and CDR2 SYDVKM. DNA for the CDR3: TGTGCCAGCAGTTCCGGATCCGCAGGGGGCACTGAAGCTTTCTTT. Protein sequence: CASSSGSAGGTEAFF. Variable domain in full (rest from reference TRBV28 and TRBJ1-1): DVKVTQSSRYLVKRTGEKVFLECVQDMDHENMFWYRQDPGLGLRLIYFSYDVKMKEKGDIPEGYSVSREKKERFSLILESASTNQTSMYLCASSSGSAGGTEAFFGQGTRLTVV.

The chain carries TRBV30 and TRBJ2-5; no clear D gene. V lost 0 bases to trimming and J lost 7 bases, with 12 bases between them. Per the germline V gene, CDR1 is GTSNPN and CDR2 is SVGIG (reference sequence). CDR3 length equals 13 residues. CDR3 nucleotides: TGTGCCTGGAGTGTACAAGTAGGCGGGACCCAGTACTTC. It is translated as CAWSVQVGGTQYF.

This chain uses TRBV5-1 with TRBJ2-7; 11 positions match TRBD2. V was pared by 5 bases and J by 3 bases, with 7 bases of the junction left unmatched. CDR1 is SGHRS and CDR2 is YFSETQ in the germline V gene. CDR3 length equals 15 residues. The CDR3 region is CASRQGLAGNYEQYF. The CDR3 DNA sequence: TGCGCCAGCAGACAAGGACTAGCGGGTAACTACGAGCAGTACTTC.

The rearrangement joins TRBV5-1 to TRBJ2-3; D uncertain. There are 15 residues in the CDR3. Germline CDR1 reads SGHRS; CDR2 reads YFSETQ. Trimming left V 2 bases short and J 1 base short, with 11 bases between. This chain's CDR3 is CASSFDAVGTDTQYF. CDR3 in DNA: TGCGCCAGCAGCTTTGATGCGGTGGGCACAGATACGCAGTATTTT.

The V call is TRBV19, the J call TRBJ1-6, with 9 nucleotides matching TRBD1. The CDR3 length is 17 residues. Germline values: CDR1 LNHDA, CDR2 SQIVND (reference sequence). Trimming cost V 3 bases and J 6 bases; bases outside gene matches: 9. The CDR3 region has the DNA TGTGCCAGTAGTATTAGCTGGTTGGACAGGGGTAATTCACCCCTCCACTTT. This gives the protein CASSISWLDRGNSPLHF.

This clone was seen more than once but under ten times. The chain combines TRBV11-2 with TRBJ2-4, with a tentative D call TRBD2 (6 bases). The CDR3 consists of 13 residues. In germline, CDR1 is SGHAT, CDR2 FQNNGV. V was trimmed by 5 bases and J by 8 bases, leaving 13 bases between them. CDR3 protein: CASSPSQRDIQYF. The CDR3 region has the DNA TGTGCCAGCAGCCCCTCTCAGCGGGACATTCAGTACTTC.

The rearrangement uses TRBV7-9 and TRBJ2-1; TRBD2 aligns across 8 bases. V trimming: 4 bases; J trimming: 3 bases; junction bases outside the gene matches: 5. The V gene's germline CDR1 is SEHNR and CDR2 FQNEAQ (reference sequence). The CDR3 is 15 residues long. The chain's CDR3 is CASSSPGLVYNEQFF. The CDR3 bases are TGTGCCAGCAGCTCGCCGGGACTAGTCTACAATGAGCAGTTCTTC.

This clone appeared once. V gene TRBV5-1 combines with J gene TRBJ1-6; a possible D gene is TRBD1 (6 bases). The CDR3 covers 19 residues. V was trimmed by 3 bases and J by 7 bases, leaving 26 bases between them. The germline V gene has CDR1 SGHRS and CDR2 YFSETQ. The CDR3 loop is CASSYKYDLTGSPNSPLHF. The CDR3 DNA sequence: TGCGCCAGCAGCTACAAATATGACCTGACAGGTTCCCCGAATTCACCCCTCCACTTT.

The sample holds a few counts of this clone. This chain links TRBV12-5 with TRBJ1-5; D is possibly TRBD1 (6 bases). Deletions cut 3 bases from V and 2 bases from J, with 20 bases between. Looked up from germline, CDR1 is LGHNT and CDR2 is FRNRAP. The CDR3 covers 18 residues. This chain's CDR3 is CASGFNSWDIEGNQPQHF. DNA of the CDR3: TGTGCTAGTGGTTTCAACTCCTGGGACATCGAGGGCAATCAGCCCCAGCATTTT.